The 22 T cell receptor beta chains below come from one sample, sequenced in a study of circulating and synovial CD4+ cells in juvenile arthritis. Produced via immunoSEQ multiplex PCR; TCRdb's table is partial and in-frame only. The table records fewer than 35,000 clones, over 85% of them present only once. Material: CD4+ T cells from blood. The receptors stem from a human donor with juvenile idiopathic arthritis.

The CDR3 protein is CASSLDASGRSRQYF. The CDR3 nucleotides are TGTGCCAGCAGCTTAGATGCTAGCGGGAGGTCGCGGCAGTACTTC. This chain joins TRBV7-9 and TRBJ2-7; 11 bases match TRBD2. The germline gives CDR1 SEHNR, CDR2 FQNEAQ (reference sequence). Germline trimming cut 1 base from V and 9 bases from J; bases unmatched to any gene: 8. The CDR3 is made up of 15 amino acids.

The genes are TRBV29-1 and TRBJ2-5; 10 nucleotides align to TRBD2. Germline V gene lookup returns CDR1 SQVTM and CDR2 ANQGSEA. J was trimmed by 2 bases and V by 2 bases; bases with no gene match: 5. This CDR3 is 15 amino acids long. CDR3 residues: CSVEYSSGRQETQYF. The CDR3, as DNA: TGCAGCGTTGAATACTCTAGCGGGAGACAAGAGACCCAGTACTTC.

V gene TRBV9 combines with J gene TRBJ2-5; 16 nucleotides agree with TRBD2. The CDR3 loop spans 16 amino acids. V trimming: 3 bases; J trimming: 5 bases; junction bases outside the gene matches: 4. CDR1 is SGDLS, CDR2 YYNGEE, per germline. Written as DNA, the CDR3 is TGTGCCAGCAGCGCGGGACTAGCGGGAGGGCGGGAGACCCAGTACTTC. Residues: CASSAGLAGGRETQYF.

The chain links TRBV7-9 to TRBJ2-2; D not resolved. V was clipped by 5 bases and J by 6 bases, with 10 bases between them. The CDR3 is 13 amino acids. Germline V gene data show CDR1 as SEHNR and CDR2 as FQNEAQ (reference sequence). The CDR3 is CASSRALAGELFF. Written as DNA, the CDR3 is TGTGCCAGCAGCCGAGCGCTCGCCGGGGAGCTGTTTTTT.

This clone was found once. This chain connects TRBV2 to TRBJ2-7, with TRBD2 identical over 14 bases. The CDR3 contains 13 residues. Germline values: CDR1 SNHLY, CDR2 FYNNEI. V was clipped by 7 bases and J by 9 bases; unmatched bases: 5. CDR3 in amino acids: CASTWTSGRMQYF. For the CDR3, the DNA is TGTGCCAGCACCTGGACTAGCGGGAGGATGCAGTACTTC.

The gene calls are TRBV19 and TRBJ2-7, with a possible D match to TRBD2 (6 bases). Germline CDR1 and CDR2: LNHDA and SQIVND (reference sequence). The CDR3 length is 15 residues. V lost 3 bases and J 4 bases, leaving 16 bases between the germline ends. The CDR3 coding sequence is TGTGCCAGTAGTATTGCGGGGAAAAACGTATACGAGCAGTACTTC. This encodes CASSIAGKNVYEQYF.

In its sample, this clone was seen once. The chain has TRBV5-6 and TRBJ2-7, with a weak D call TRBD2 (5 bases). Per the germline V gene, CDR1 is SGHDT and CDR2 is YYEEEE. The CDR3 consists of 11 residues. With 4 bases removed from V and 7 bases from J, the gap between germline ends came to 9 bases. CDR3 bases: TGTGCCAGCAGCCCTCGGGAAGAGCAGTACTTC. Its protein product is CASSPREEQYF.

The chain couples TRBV11-2 to TRBJ2-1, with D possibly matching TRBD1 (5 bases). CDR3 length: 14 residues. The V gene lost 5 bases and the J gene lost 9 bases, with 17 bases spanning the gap. Germline CDR1 and CDR2: SGHAT and FQNNGV. The CDR3, as DNA: TGTGCCAGCAGCCAAGTCAGGGCACCCCTTGAGCAGTTCTTC. Its protein is CASSQVRAPLEQFF.

V and J are TRBV9 and TRBJ2-2, with D possibly TRBD1 on 6 matching bases. Trimming cost V 0 bases and J 6 bases, with 12 bases left between them. From germline, CDR1 is SGDLS and CDR2 YYNGEE. This CDR3 has 15 amino acids. CDR3 nucleotide sequence: TGTGCCAGCAGCGTAGAGGGACAAGGATCCGGGGAGCTGTTTTTT. It specifies CASSVEGQGSGELFF.

J is TRBJ2-7 and V is TRBV7-2; TRBD1 agrees at 8 bases. J gave up 5 bases and V 4 bases, and 1 base lay outside the gene matches. The germline gives CDR1 SGHTA, CDR2 FQGNSA. This CDR3 has 12 amino acids. The CDR3 sequence: CASSSTGDEQYF. Written as DNA, the CDR3 is TGTGCCAGCAGCTCGACAGGGGACGAGCAGTACTTC.

J is TRBJ1-5 and V is TRBV6-1; 7 bases are shared with TRBD1. The CDR3 is 15 amino acids. V lost 4 bases and J lost 4; bases outside the gene matches: 7. Germline V gene lookup returns CDR1 MNHNS and CDR2 SASEGT. CDR3 sequence reads: CASSVPRGSNQPQHF. The CDR3 DNA reads as TGTGCCAGCAGTGTTCCCAGGGGGTCTAATCAGCCCCAGCATTTT.

There are a few counts of this clone. The CDR3 region is CATRETGGFGNTIYF. As DNA, the CDR3 is TGTGCCACAAGGGAGACAGGGGGCTTTGGAAACACCATATATTTT. The chain combines TRBV6-5 with TRBJ1-3, with 10 bases lining up with TRBD1. V lost 10 bases and J lost 3; bases outside the gene matches: 9. This CDR3 has 15 amino acids. Germline CDR1 is MNHEY and CDR2 is SVGAGI.

A remark on this clone: A read error may produce the germline difference seen at one junction end. The CDR3 here is CASNHWPIRVTKAFF. The CDR3 DNA follows: TGTGCCAGCAATCATTGGCCTATCCGAGTCACTAAAGCTTTCTTT. V usage is TRBV28 and J usage is TRBJ1-1; D is unresolved. This CDR3 spans 15 amino acids. Germline CDR1 MDHEN, CDR2 SYDVKM.

V and J are TRBV29-1 and TRBJ2-3; TRBD1 is a possible D gene (5 bases). CDR1 and CDR2 from the germline V gene are SQVTM and ANQGSEA. This CDR3 is built from 14 residues. Trimming stripped 4 bases from V and 0 bases from J, with 11 bases between. The CDR3 coding sequence is TGCAGCGTTGGACAGAAAGCTAGCACAGATACGCAGTATTTT. This sequence encodes CSVGQKASTDTQYF.

This chain connects TRBV29-1 to TRBJ1-2; 8 nucleotides line up with TRBD1. With 6 bases clipped from V and 8 bases from J, the junction kept 8 bases outside the gene matches. CDR1 is SQVTM, CDR2 ANQGSEA, per germline. The CDR3 sequence is 12 residues long. In DNA form, the CDR3 reads TGCAGCGTCGGAGGACAGGGTCGGGGCTACACCTTC. Protein product: CSVGGQGRGYTF.

The rearrangement uses TRBV5-4 and TRBJ2-7, with a tentative D call TRBD1 (6 bases). Germline V CDR1 and CDR2: SGHNT, YYREEE (reference sequence). There are 14 residues in the CDR3. V was cut by 0 bases and J by 7 bases, with 14 bases left in between. The chain's CDR3 is CASSLDPDTGEQYF. Here the CDR3 DNA reads TGTGCCAGCAGCTTGGATCCAGATACAGGGGAGCAGTACTTC.

This sequence joins TRBV14 and TRBJ2-5; D is undetermined. V dropped 0 bases and J dropped 0 bases, with 11 bases sitting between them. This CDR3 region has 16 residues. Germline V CDR1 and CDR2: SGHDN, FVKESK. CDR3 DNA: TGTGCCAGCAGCCAAGATCGATGGGCCTACCAAGAGACCCAGTACTTC. Encoded protein: CASSQDRWAYQETQYF. The whole variable domain, filled in from reference TRBV14 and TRBJ2-5, reads EAGVTQFPSHSVIEKGQTVTLRCDPISGHDNLYWYRRVMGKEIKFLLHFVKESKQDESGMPNNRFLAERTGGTYSTLKVQPAELEDSGVYFCASSQDRWAYQETQYFGPGTRLLVL.

The chain employs TRBV9 and TRBJ2-1; tentative D call: TRBD2 (6 bases). V was pared by 5 bases and J by 5 bases, with 17 bases between. Germline CDR1 SGDLS, CDR2 YYNGEE. The CDR3 extends over 15 amino acids. The DNA of the CDR3 is TGTGCCAGCAGGGATCCGGGACTCCCGAACAATGAGCAGTTCTTC. Translated, it gives CASRDPGLPNNEQFF.

The chain is built from TRBV7-8 and TRBJ1-1; possibly TRBD1 for D (6 bases). The CDR3 runs 13 residues. Germline loops: CDR1 SGHVS, CDR2 FQNEAQ. Trimming removed 5 bases at V and 5 bases at J, with 12 bases between. CDR3 residues: CASSTQGRTEAFF. CDR3 nucleotide sequence: TGTGCCAGCAGCACGCAGGGGCGGACTGAAGCTTTCTTT.

The CDR3 reads CASNSDRAPYEQYF. DNA of the CDR3: TGTGCCAGCAATTCGGACAGAGCTCCTTACGAGCAGTACTTC. The chain carries TRBV6-1 and TRBJ2-7; perhaps TRBD1 as D (6 bases). The CDR3 runs to 14 residues. The germline V gene has CDR1 MNHNS and CDR2 SASEGT. The ends were cut back, 7 bases at V and 4 bases at J, with 17 bases in the middle.

The chain joins TRBV28 to TRBJ2-7, with TRBD1 as a possible D gene (6 bases). Germline lookup yields CDR1 MDHEN and CDR2 SYDVKM. This CDR3 region has 14 residues. The V end lost 10 bases, the J end lost 7 bases, and 23 bases lay between the germline ends. The DNA for the CDR3 is TGTGCCATCAGGGTAGGGTCTAAGGGGGAGGAGCAGTACTTC. Protein product: CAIRVGSKGEEQYF. Using reference TRBV28 and TRBJ2-7 for the parts outside the CDR3, the full variable domain is DVKVTQSSRYLVKRTGEKVFLECVQDMDHENMFWYRQDPGLGLRLIYFSYDVKMKEKGDIPEGYSVSREKKERFSLILESASTNQTSMYLCAIRVGSKGEEQYFGPGTRLTVT.

The chain employs TRBV2 and TRBJ2-7; 9 positions match TRBD2. Germline loops: CDR1 SNHLY, CDR2 FYNNEI. The V segment lost 1 base and the J segment 7 bases; nucleotides outside the gene matches: 8. CDR3 size: 15 residues. The CDR3 DNA reads TGTGCCAGCAGTGAAGAGGTAGCGGGGGCGGGAGAGCAGTACTTC. It specifies CASSEEVAGAGEQYF.